What follows are 15 T cell receptor beta chains derived from one specimen sequenced in a study of shared clonotypes between healthy human individuals. Generated by immunoSEQ multiplex PCR, the TCRdb table keeps only in-frame clones and is missing some. The sample has approximately 2,300,000 clones, 92% seen once. Sequencing was carried out using naive CD4+ T cells from PBMCs. Indicated subset: CD45RA+ positively selected. The receptor set was obtained from a man aged 18 to 29 in good health. Some clones in this sample may be carry-over from other donors' samples.

The V gene is TRBV6-1, the J gene TRBJ2-1, with 12 bases aligning to TRBD2. Germline V gene sequence: CDR1 MNHNS, CDR2 SASEGT. The CDR3 contains 15 residues. V was pared by 5 bases and J by 8 bases, with 7 bases of the junction left unmatched. CDR3 coding DNA: TGTGCCAGCAGTAGCGGACTAGCGGGATGGGATGAGCAGTTCTTC. It yields the protein CASSSGLAGWDEQFF.

The V gene is TRBV28, the J gene TRBJ2-7; 10 bases are shared with TRBD2. The CDR3 loop spans 16 amino acids. V trimming: 6 bases; J trimming: 5 bases; junction bases outside the gene matches: 13. Per germline, CDR1 MDHEN and CDR2 SYDVKM. The CDR3 sequence: CASRPWSSGRSHEQYF. The CDR3 DNA sequence: TGTGCCAGCAGACCGTGGTCTAGCGGGAGATCCCACGAGCAGTACTTC.

To note about this clone: The same CDR3 also results from other DNA sequences found in this sample. The chain carries TRBV20-1 and TRBJ1-1; no firm D call. The CDR3 is made up of 11 amino acids. CDR1 and CDR2 from the germline V gene are DFQATT and SNEGSKA (reference sequence). V lost 3 bases and J lost 5, with 7 bases in between. Here the CDR3 reads CSASTGTEAFF. The CDR3 nucleotides read TGCAGTGCTAGTACGGGAACTGAAGCTTTCTTT.

Notes on this clone: The junction departs from the called germline gene at one end, perhaps through a read error. The rearrangement links TRBV18 to TRBJ2-7; D tentatively fits TRBD1 or TRBD2 (5 bases each). The CDR3 has 12 amino acids. CDR1 is KGHSH and CDR2 is LQKENI in the germline V gene. The CDR3 bases are TGTGCCAGCGCACCAGAGGGGTTCGAGCAGTACTTC. Translation gives CASAPEGFEQYF. Combining the CDR3 with reference TRBV18 and TRBJ2-7 gives the whole variable domain NAGVMQNPRHLVRRRGQEARLRCSPMKGHSHVYWYRQLPEEGLKFMVYLQKENIIDESGMPKERFSAEFPKEGPSILRIQQVVRGDSAAYFCASAPEGFEQYFGPGTRLTVT.

The rearrangement uses TRBV6-1 and TRBJ1-2, with D hard to call. The V end lost 4 bases, the J end lost 4 bases, and 10 bases lay between the germline ends. In germline, CDR1 is MNHNS, CDR2 SASEGT. This CDR3 is built from 13 residues. CDR3 DNA sequence: TGTGCCAGCAGTGGTGCGGGAATCTATGGCTACACCTTC. This translates into CASSGAGIYGYTF.

CDR3 nucleotide sequence: TGTGCCAGCAGCCCGGACCACAGCACAGATACGCAGTATTTT. Its translation: CASSPDHSTDTQYF. The chain links TRBV7-3 to TRBJ2-3; D gene unclear. Trimming removed 5 bases at V and 0 bases at J, with 9 bases between. The CDR3 is 14 amino acids. Germline V gene sequence: CDR1 SGHTA, CDR2 FQGTGA.

The chain couples TRBV5-8 to TRBJ1-3; no firm D call. The CDR3 is 14 amino acids. Between the trimmed V and J ends, which lost 5 bases and 4 bases, there was a span of 13 bases. Germline V gene data show CDR1 as SGHTS and CDR2 as YDEGEE. CDR3 in amino acids: CASRSGSAGNTIYF. The CDR3 region has the DNA TGTGCCAGCAGATCCGGGTCGGCGGGAAACACCATATATTTT.

The chain is built from TRBV10-2 and TRBJ1-5, with D hard to call. Germline CDR1 is WSHSY and CDR2 is SAAADI. The CDR3 loop spans 13 amino acids. V was clipped by 1 base and J by 5 bases, with 6 bases between them. The CDR3 DNA follows: TGCGCCAGCAGTGAGTGGAGGTATCAGCCCCAGCATTTT. Amino acids: CASSEWRYQPQHF.

The CDR3 here is CASSDSWAFGTDTQYF. CDR3 bases: TGTGCCAGCAGTGATTCTTGGGCCTTCGGCACAGATACGCAGTATTTT. The V call is TRBV6-1, the J call TRBJ2-3; no clear D. The CDR3 length is 16 residues. From germline, CDR1 is MNHNS and CDR2 SASEGT. Trimming took 3 bases from V and 1 from J, leaving 14 bases between them.

The rearrangement links TRBV5-1 to TRBJ2-7, with TRBD2 matching over 9 bases. CDR1 and CDR2 from the germline V gene are SGHRS and YFSETQ. The CDR3 has 14 residues. V lost 5 bases, J lost 6 bases, and 9 bases stayed unmatched. The CDR3 DNA follows: TGCGCCAGCAGACGGCGGGAGGGCCTTGGCGAGCAGTACTTC. Amino acids: CASRRREGLGEQYF. The full variable domain, in which reference TRBV5-1 and TRBJ2-7 provide the parts outside the CDR3, is KAGVTQTPRYLIKTRGQQVTLSCSPISGHRSVSWYQQTPGQGLQFLFEYFSETQRNKGNFPGRFSGRQFSNSRSEMNVSTLELGDSALYLCASRRREGLGEQYFGPGTRLTVT.

The CDR3 nucleotides read TGTGCCAGCAGCTCATCCGACGGGAGGGCTCGCAATGAGCAGTTCTTC. Its translation is CASSSSDGRARNEQFF. V gene TRBV11-3 combines with J gene TRBJ2-1; 8 nucleotides line up with TRBD2. The germline gives CDR1 SGHNT, CDR2 YENEEA. After removal of 4 bases from V and 6 bases from J, the junction contained 11 bases not matched to a gene. The CDR3 extends over 16 amino acids.

This chain links TRBV28 with TRBJ1-5, with TRBD1 matching 10 bases. This CDR3 is 15 amino acids long. J was trimmed by 7 bases and V by 4 bases; bases with no gene match: 7. Germline CDR1 MDHEN, CDR2 SYDVKM. CDR3: CASSSPGTGVQPQHF. The CDR3 DNA is TGTGCCAGCAGTTCTCCCGGGACAGGGGTACAGCCCCAGCATTTT.

The V call is TRBV4-2, the J call TRBJ1-5, with D possibly being TRBD1 (6 bases). V was trimmed by 1 base and J by 7 bases, leaving 17 bases between them. Germline CDR1 and CDR2: LGHNA and YNFKEQ. There are 16 residues in the CDR3. CDR3 protein: CASSQGGRGERQPQHF. CDR3 nucleotides: TGTGCCAGCAGCCAAGGTGGCAGGGGTGAGAGGCAGCCCCAGCATTTT.

The J gene is TRBJ2-1, the V gene TRBV10-3; TRBD2 aligns across 8 bases. After removal of 10 bases from V and 5 bases from J, the junction contained 7 bases not matched to a gene. The length of the CDR3 is 13 residues. CDR1 is ENHRY, CDR2 SYGVKD, per germline. The chain's CDR3 is CATGRDADNEQFF. The CDR3 DNA reads TGTGCCACCGGGAGGGACGCGGACAATGAGCAGTTCTTC.

The chain joins TRBV9 to TRBJ2-1, with 10 bases that match TRBD2. The CDR3 consists of 16 residues. Germline V gene lookup returns CDR1 SGDLS and CDR2 YYNGEE. With V trimmed by 4 bases and J by 7 bases, 11 bases remained unmatched. DNA of the CDR3: TGTGCCAGCAGCCCTCTAGCTAGCGGGAGAACAAATGAGCAGTTCTTC. This gives the protein CASSPLASGRTNEQFF.